These T cell receptor beta chains were read from a single sample in a study of T cell responses to AZD1222 COVID-19 vaccine. Measured with immunoSEQ multiplex PCR; TCRdb has only the in-frame clones, and not every one. Of 100,000 to 150,000 clones in the sample, 80% to 90% were seen once. Here the sequenced sample was peripheral blood, taken on day 0 of AZD1222 vaccination. The receptors originated from an adult in good health. Each CDR3 is given with its conserved first and last residue. D genes are given only for firm matches. Size tells how often a clone was seen (once, few, many) or the class of an expanded clone, and some rows leave it out.

d_call: -; clone_size: -; v_call: TRBV7-8; cdr3_length: 16; j_call: TRBJ2-3; cdr3_nt: TGTGCCAGCAGCCGAAGGGGGGGGGTTAGCACAGATACGCAGTATTTT; cdr3_aa: CASSRRGGVSTDTQYF
d_call: -; clone_size: -; v_call: TRBV7-8; cdr3_length: 15; j_call: TRBJ2-7; cdr3_nt: TGTGCCAGCAGCCCAGGGGGGAGGGAGGGTAACGAGCAGTACTTC; cdr3_aa: CASSPGGREGNEQYF
d_call: TRBD1; clone_size: -; v_call: TRBV6-5; cdr3_length: 14; j_call: TRBJ2-7; cdr3_nt: TGTGCCAGTTTGGGACAGGGTGGCGGCTACGAGCAGTACTTC; cdr3_aa: CASLGQGGGYEQYF
d_call: TRBD2; clone_size: -; v_call: TRBV10-2; cdr3_length: 18; j_call: TRBJ2-1; cdr3_nt: TGCGCCAGCAGTGCCCGCCCTCTTAGCGGGGTTTCCTACAATGAGCAGTTCTTC; cdr3_aa: CASSARPLSGVSYNEQFF
d_call: TRBD1; clone_size: -; v_call: TRBV5-4; cdr3_length: 15; j_call: TRBJ1-1; cdr3_nt: TGTGCCAGCAGCACCAGACAGGGACAAGTCGGTGAAGCTTTCTTT; cdr3_aa: CASSTRQGQVGEAFF
d_call: -; clone_size: -; v_call: TRBV30; cdr3_length: 13; j_call: TRBJ1-1; cdr3_nt: TGTGCCTGGTGCCCCACCCCGACGACTGAAGCTTTCTTT; cdr3_aa: CAWCPTPTTEAFF
d_call: -; clone_size: -; v_call: TRBV20-1; cdr3_length: 11; j_call: TRBJ1-1; cdr3_nt: TGCAGTGGCAGGACGAACACTGAAGCTTTCTTT; cdr3_aa: CSGRTNTEAFF
d_call: -; clone_size: -; v_call: TRBV7-2; cdr3_length: 14; j_call: TRBJ1-4; cdr3_nt: TGTGCCAGTAATAGGGTAGCAACTAATGAAAAACTGTTTTTT; cdr3_aa: CASNRVATNEKLFF
d_call: TRBD2; clone_size: -; v_call: TRBV5-4; cdr3_length: 17; j_call: TRBJ2-3; cdr3_nt: TGTGCCAGCAGCCCCAGAGGGGCGGGAGGGCCCGCAGATACGCAGTATTTT; cdr3_aa: CASSPRGAGGPADTQYF
d_call: TRBD1; clone_size: -; v_call: TRBV7-2; cdr3_length: 17; j_call: TRBJ1-2; cdr3_nt: TGTGCCAGCAGCTTAAGACGGGGGCAGGGGGCGCGGGGTGGCTACACCTTC; cdr3_aa: CASSLRRGQGARGGYTF
d_call: -; clone_size: -; v_call: TRBV10-3; cdr3_length: 14; j_call: TRBJ2-6; cdr3_nt: TGTGCCATCCCTCGTAGCTCTGGGGCCAACGTCCTGACTTTC; cdr3_aa: CAIPRSSGANVLTF
d_call: TRBD1; clone_size: -; v_call: TRBV10-3; cdr3_length: 19; j_call: TRBJ1-5; cdr3_nt: TGTGCCATCAGTGAGTCAGACAGGGGGGGGGTTTTGGGCAATCAGCCCCAGCATTTT; cdr3_aa: CAISESDRGGVLGNQPQHF
d_call: TRBD2; clone_size: -; v_call: TRBV5-6; cdr3_length: 15; j_call: TRBJ2-3; cdr3_nt: TGTGCCAGCAGCGGACTAGCCGGCATGACAGATACGCAGTATTTT; cdr3_aa: CASSGLAGMTDTQYF
d_call: -; clone_size: once; v_call: TRBV19; cdr3_length: 13; j_call: TRBJ2-6; cdr3_nt: TGTGCCAGTAGTATCCCAGGGGCCAACGTCCTGACTTTC; cdr3_aa: CASSIPGANVLTF
d_call: -; clone_size: -; v_call: TRBV27; cdr3_length: 13; j_call: TRBJ1-2; cdr3_nt: TGTGCCAGCAGTCCGGGTGGGGGTTATGGCTACACCTTC; cdr3_aa: CASSPGGGYGYTF
d_call: -; clone_size: -; v_call: TRBV27; cdr3_length: 13; j_call: TRBJ1-6; cdr3_nt: TGTGCCAGCAGTTTAGTCAGTAATTCACCCCTCCACTTT; cdr3_aa: CASSLVSNSPLHF
d_call: -; clone_size: -; v_call: TRBV19; cdr3_length: 16; j_call: TRBJ1-5; cdr3_nt: TGTGCCAGTAGTATTCACACGGGATATAGCAATCAGCCCCAGCATTTT; cdr3_aa: CASSIHTGYSNQPQHF
d_call: TRBD2; clone_size: -; v_call: TRBV11-2; cdr3_length: 17; j_call: TRBJ2-2; cdr3_nt: TGTGCCAGCAGCCTTAGACGGGGGGTCATGAACACCGGGGAGCTGTTTTTT; cdr3_aa: CASSLRRGVMNTGELFF
d_call: -; clone_size: -; v_call: TRBV7-9; cdr3_length: 14; j_call: TRBJ2-7; cdr3_nt: TGTGCCAGCAGTCCGGGACATTTGATGGGCGAGCAGTACTTC; cdr3_aa: CASSPGHLMGEQYF
d_call: -; clone_size: -; v_call: TRBV3-1/TRBV3-2; cdr3_length: 14; j_call: TRBJ1-1; cdr3_nt: TGTGCCAGCAGCCAAGATTGGGGATACACTGAAGCTTTCTTT; cdr3_aa: CASSQDWGYTEAFF
d_call: -; clone_size: -; v_call: TRBV6-6; cdr3_length: 15; j_call: TRBJ2-7; cdr3_nt: TGTGCCAGCAGTCGGGAGGACAGGGTTATAGCGGAGCAGTACTTC; cdr3_aa: CASSREDRVIAEQYF
d_call: -; clone_size: -; v_call: TRBV29-1; cdr3_length: 16; j_call: TRBJ2-6; cdr3_nt: TGCAGCGTTGTGAATCCCGTAGCCTCTGGGGCCAACGTCCTGACTTTC; cdr3_aa: CSVVNPVASGANVLTF
d_call: TRBD1; clone_size: -; v_call: TRBV7-8; cdr3_length: 16; j_call: TRBJ2-1; cdr3_nt: TGTGCCAGCAGCTCCTGGACAGGGGCCGGTTACAATGAGCAGTTCTTC; cdr3_aa: CASSSWTGAGYNEQFF
d_call: -; clone_size: -; v_call: TRBV10-2; cdr3_length: 16; j_call: TRBJ1-4; cdr3_nt: TGCGCCAGCACCCAGTGGGGGGGGGCTCGGGATGAAAAACTGTTTTTT; cdr3_aa: CASTQWGGARDEKLFF
d_call: -; clone_size: few; v_call: TRBV5-1; cdr3_length: 13; j_call: TRBJ2-5; cdr3_nt: TGCGCCAGCAGCTTTAAGGGGGTAGAGACCCAGTACTTC; cdr3_aa: CASSFKGVETQYF
d_call: -; clone_size: -; v_call: TRBV19; cdr3_length: 15; j_call: TRBJ1-5; cdr3_nt: TGTGCCAGTAGTATTAGCCCGAGAAAGAAGAAGCCCCAGCATTTT; cdr3_aa: CASSISPRKKKPQHF
d_call: TRBD2; clone_size: -; v_call: TRBV3-1/TRBV3-2; cdr3_length: 12; j_call: TRBJ2-1; cdr3_nt: TGTGCCAGCAGCCAGGCAGAGCGGGGGAGGCTCTTC; cdr3_aa: CASSQAERGRLF
d_call: -; clone_size: -; v_call: TRBV25-1; cdr3_length: 14; j_call: TRBJ1-1; cdr3_nt: TGTGCCAGCAGTGAGGGTAGAACGAACACTGAAGCTTTCTTT; cdr3_aa: CASSEGRTNTEAFF
d_call: -; clone_size: -; v_call: TRBV6-5; cdr3_length: 13; j_call: TRBJ2-7; cdr3_nt: TGTGCCAGCAGTTACCAGGGGGGCTACGAGCAGTACTTC; cdr3_aa: CASSYQGGYEQYF
d_call: TRBD2; clone_size: once; v_call: TRBV28; cdr3_length: 16; j_call: TRBJ2-1; cdr3_nt: TGTGCCAGCAGCCCCAGCGGGGGAAGCTCCTACAATGAGCAGTTCTTC; cdr3_aa: CASSPSGGSSYNEQFF
d_call: -; clone_size: -; v_call: TRBV20-1; cdr3_length: 15; j_call: TRBJ1-1; cdr3_nt: TGCAGTGCTAGTTATCAAGAATTCATGAACACTGAAGCTTTCTTT; cdr3_aa: CSASYQEFMNTEAFF
d_call: -; clone_size: -; v_call: TRBV3-1/TRBV3-2; cdr3_length: 15; j_call: TRBJ2-2; cdr3_nt: TGTGCCAGCAGCCAAGAGGGGGCGGGCACCGGGGAGCTGTTTTTT; cdr3_aa: CASSQEGAGTGELFF
d_call: -; clone_size: few; v_call: TRBV7-8; cdr3_length: 12; j_call: TRBJ1-2; cdr3_nt: TGTGCCAGCACCCGGAGAGCAGGCAGCTACACCTTC; cdr3_aa: CASTRRAGSYTF
d_call: -; clone_size: -; v_call: TRBV5-1; cdr3_length: 14; j_call: TRBJ1-1; cdr3_nt: TGCGCCAGCAGCTTGTCCGGGGCGAGGACTGAAGCTTTCTTT; cdr3_aa: CASSLSGARTEAFF
d_call: -; clone_size: -; v_call: TRBV5-4; cdr3_length: 14; j_call: TRBJ2-7; cdr3_nt: TGTGCCAGCAGCTTGGCTTCGGCAGGCTACGAGCAGTACTTC; cdr3_aa: CASSLASAGYEQYF
d_call: -; clone_size: -; v_call: TRBV5-6; cdr3_length: 16; j_call: TRBJ1-3; cdr3_nt: TGTGCCAGCAGCAAGGATGCCGGGGGGCCTGGAAACACCATATATTTT; cdr3_aa: CASSKDAGGPGNTIYF
d_call: -; clone_size: -; v_call: TRBV30; cdr3_length: 15; j_call: TRBJ1-2; cdr3_nt: TGTGCCTGGAGCCCCACGGGCAGGGCCGAAGATGGCTACACCTTC; cdr3_aa: CAWSPTGRAEDGYTF
d_call: -; clone_size: -; v_call: TRBV7-9; cdr3_length: 14; j_call: TRBJ1-3; cdr3_nt: TGTGCCAGCCAAGACGGAGCCTCTGGAAACACCATATATTTT; cdr3_aa: CASQDGASGNTIYF
d_call: -; clone_size: -; v_call: TRBV4-3; cdr3_length: 14; j_call: TRBJ1-6; cdr3_nt: TGCGCCAGCAGCCAAACCCAGGGGAATTCACCCCTCCACTTT; cdr3_aa: CASSQTQGNSPLHF
d_call: TRBD1; clone_size: -; v_call: TRBV4-1; cdr3_length: 13; j_call: TRBJ2-1; cdr3_nt: TGCGCCAGCAAAGAGACAGGGGGCAATGAGCAGTTCTTC; cdr3_aa: CASKETGGNEQFF
d_call: -; clone_size: -; v_call: TRBV29-1; cdr3_length: 17; j_call: TRBJ2-6; cdr3_nt: TGCAGCGGTATAGGGGAGGACCAGAGCTCTGGGGCCAACGTCCTGACTTTC; cdr3_aa: CSGIGEDQSSGANVLTF
d_call: -; clone_size: -; v_call: TRBV6-1; cdr3_length: 12; j_call: TRBJ1-1; cdr3_nt: TGTGCCAGCAGTGAGGGGAACACTGAAGCTTTCTTT; cdr3_aa: CASSEGNTEAFF
d_call: -; clone_size: -; v_call: TRBV3-1/TRBV3-2; cdr3_length: 16; j_call: TRBJ2-3; cdr3_nt: TGTGCCAGCAGCCCCACCGTATGGCTAACCACAGATACGCAGTATTTT; cdr3_aa: CASSPTVWLTTDTQYF
d_call: TRBD1; clone_size: -; v_call: TRBV7-2; cdr3_length: 14; j_call: TRBJ1-1; cdr3_nt: TGTGCCAGCAGCTGGACAGGGTGGGACACTGAAGCTTTCTTT; cdr3_aa: CASSWTGWDTEAFF
d_call: TRBD2; clone_size: -; v_call: TRBV13; cdr3_length: 16; j_call: TRBJ2-3; cdr3_nt: TGTGCCAGCAGCTTTGGGACTACCGGGACCTCAGATACGCAGTATTTT; cdr3_aa: CASSFGTTGTSDTQYF
d_call: -; clone_size: -; v_call: TRBV19; cdr3_length: 17; j_call: TRBJ1-6; cdr3_nt: TGTGCCAGTACAGACCGATGGAGTAGCTCCTATAATTCACCCCTCCACTTT; cdr3_aa: CASTDRWSSSYNSPLHF
d_call: TRBD1; clone_size: -; v_call: TRBV7-2; cdr3_length: 14; j_call: TRBJ1-4; cdr3_nt: TGTGCCAGCAGCTCCACAGGGGGCGGTGAAAAACTGTTTTTT; cdr3_aa: CASSSTGGGEKLFF
d_call: -; clone_size: -; v_call: TRBV27; cdr3_length: 17; j_call: TRBJ1-5; cdr3_nt: TGTGCCAGCAGTCAAATGGGGATTCTTACTAGCAATCAGCCCCAGCATTTT; cdr3_aa: CASSQMGILTSNQPQHF
d_call: -; clone_size: -; v_call: TRBV7-9; cdr3_length: 14; j_call: TRBJ1-1; cdr3_nt: TGTGCCAGCAGCCCCGGGACGGGGGCGGCTGGAGCTTTCTTT; cdr3_aa: CASSPGTGAAGAFF
d_call: -; clone_size: -; v_call: TRBV6-5; cdr3_length: 11; j_call: TRBJ2-1; cdr3_nt: TGTGCCTCGGCGCAAGGGGGTGAGCAGTTCTTC; cdr3_aa: CASAQGGEQFF
d_call: TRBD1; clone_size: -; v_call: TRBV5-1; cdr3_length: 16; j_call: TRBJ1-1; cdr3_nt: TGCGCCAGCAGCCGTAATTCAGGACAGGTAAACACTGAAGCTTTCTTT; cdr3_aa: CASSRNSGQVNTEAFF
d_call: TRBD2; clone_size: -; v_call: TRBV7-9; cdr3_length: 15; j_call: TRBJ2-3; cdr3_nt: TGTGCCAGCAGCTTCGGGACTAGATACACAGATACGCAGTATTTT; cdr3_aa: CASSFGTRYTDTQYF
d_call: -; clone_size: -; v_call: TRBV9; cdr3_length: 14; j_call: TRBJ2-2; cdr3_nt: TGTGCCAGCACCCTTTCCAGGGTCACCGGGGAGCTGTTTTTT; cdr3_aa: CASTLSRVTGELFF
d_call: -; clone_size: -; v_call: TRBV4-2; cdr3_length: 18; j_call: TRBJ2-3; cdr3_nt: TGTGCCAGCAGCCCGGCGGGGGCCGGGACTACGTCCGAAGATACGCAGTATTTT; cdr3_aa: CASSPAGAGTTSEDTQYF